The clone carrying this TCR beta chain was found many times. What it recognizes is unknown. The TCRbeta library incorporated unique molecular identifiers. In TCRdb, the PCR reads were re-called with MiXCR into one record per CDR3 protein. The sample yields hundreds of thousands of distinct CDR3 sequences, approximately 13% seen once. The data derive from a study of T-cell reconstitution after alpha-beta-depleted transplantation in children. General observations from the study: T-cell counts and diversity were attributed mostly to newly produced T cells one year after transplant. The study traced high day-60 TCRbeta diversity in some patients to surviving recipient T cells and thymic progenitors. Alpha-beta T cells about two months after transplant reportedly derived from several hundred expanded graft clones.

The V gene's germline CDR1 is SEHNR and CDR2 FQNEAQ (reference sequence). Trimming cost V 2 bases and J 4 bases; bases outside gene matches: 6. The CDR3 is 16 amino acids. The origin of this receptor is a male patient under 18 who had a stem cell transplant for acute myeloid leukemia, so the T cells may come from the graft donor. The specimen was PBMCs, mostly from graft donor cells, collected 360 days after TCRalphabeta/CD19-depleted stem cell transplant. The J gene is TRBJ2-4, the V gene TRBV7-9; 9 positions agree with TRBD2. CDR3 residues: CASSLRASGTKNIQYF. CDR3 nucleotide sequence: TGTGCCAGCAGCTTACGGGCTAGCGGGACGAAAAACATTCAGTACTTC.